Shown below are 30 T cell receptor beta chains from a single sample sequenced in a study of vaccination and CD4 T cells after COVID-19 (dated by TCRdb to between 2021 and 2023). These TCRs are of unknown antigen specificity. This specimen's treatment or condition label, interpreted: roughly 10-day PBMC culture with coronavirus spike peptide pools or control peptides (ViraFEST assay). Receptors were amplified or captured by PCR. For sequencing, an Illumina iSeq 100 was employed. TCR sequencing of DNA from cultured CD4+ T cells used the Oncomine TCR Beta short-read assay at the Johns Hopkins FTIC core. Clones were called with MiXCR by TCRdb after fastp trimmed the public reads at Q25, and only in-frame beta chains were retained. A single entry per CDR3 protein holds the most common genes and DNA from its merged rows. This sample gives roughly 15,000 distinct CDR3 sequences in total; around 70% of them show up just once. Clones ranked in the top ten supply about 4.2% of the sample.

Sample: CD4+ T cells from blood, cultured in vitro. The origin of the receptors is a human donor who had recovered from COVID-19.

The chain employs TRBV27 and TRBJ1-2, with TRBD1 as a possible D gene (6 bases). CDR3 length equals 13 residues. Trimming cost V 5 bases and J 6 bases, with 13 bases left between them. CDR1 is MNHEY, CDR2 SMNVEV, per germline (reference sequence). The CDR3 DNA sequence: TGTGCCAGCAGTAGAAGGACAGAAGATGGCTACACCTTC. Protein: CASSRRTEDGYTF.

The V gene is TRBV20-1, the J gene TRBJ2-4; a possible D gene is TRBD1 (6 bases). V shed 0 bases and J shed 7 bases, with 10 bases lying between them. CDR1 is DFQATT, CDR2 SNEGSKA, per germline (reference sequence). This CDR3 region has 13 residues. In DNA, the CDR3 is TGCAGTGCTAGAGATCCAGGGGTTAACATTCAGTACTTC. It yields the protein CSARDPGVNIQYF.

The rearrangement links TRBV28 to TRBJ1-5; D is unclear. The CDR3 is 12 amino acids. The germline V and J ends were trimmed by 5 bases and 4 bases, with 6 bases remaining between them. CDR1 and CDR2 (germline): MDHEN, SYDVKM. The CDR3 bases are TGTGCCAGCAGTCCCCAAAATCAGCCCCAGCATTTT. This codes for CASSPQNQPQHF.

The chain carries TRBV28 and TRBJ1-1, with TRBD1 matching 9 bases. Trimming at V came to 4 bases and at J to 10 bases, leaving 10 bases not matched to a gene. The CDR3 is 14 residues long. Germline-derived CDR1 and CDR2 are MDHEN and SYDVKM. CDR3 sequence (DNA): TGTGCCAGCAGTTCCACAACAGGGGGCGCAACAGCTTTCTTT. Translation gives CASSSTTGGATAFF.

The chain recombines TRBV27 with TRBJ1-6; D is undetermined. The CDR3 is made up of 12 amino acids. With 3 bases removed from V and 8 bases from J, the gap between germline ends came to 5 bases. Germline values: CDR1 MNHEY, CDR2 SMNVEV (reference sequence). The CDR3 bases are TGTGCCAGCAGTTTTACCCATTCACCCCTCCACTTT. Translating it yields CASSFTHSPLHF.

A few counts support this clonotype. The V gene is TRBV18, the J gene TRBJ2-1; 14 bases map to TRBD2. V shed 2 bases, J shed 14 bases, and the junction held 11 bases outside the gene matches. Germline CDR1 is KGHSH and CDR2 is LQKENI. The CDR3 is 16 residues long. CDR3 loop: CASSPSPGLAGVEEFF. CDR3 DNA: TGTGCCAGCTCACCATCGCCGGGACTAGCGGGAGTAGAGGAGTTCTTC. Combining the CDR3 with reference TRBV18 and TRBJ2-1 gives the whole variable domain NAGVMQNPRHLVRRRGQEARLRCSPMKGHSHVYWYRQLPEEGLKFMVYLQKENIIDESGMPKERFSAEFPKEGPSILRIQQVVRGDSAAYFCASSPSPGLAGVEEFFGPGTRLTVL.

The chain recombines TRBV7-2 with TRBJ1-4; weak D call: TRBD1 (6 bases). Germline-derived CDR1 and CDR2 are SGHTA and FQGNSA. The CDR3 length is 14 residues. The V gene lost 5 bases and the J gene lost 9 bases, with 16 bases spanning the gap. This CDR3 is CASSQIGGRQKLFF. The CDR3 DNA follows: TGTGCCAGCAGCCAAATCGGGGGCAGGCAAAAACTGTTTTTT.

This clonotype appeared once. The chain joins TRBV28 to TRBJ2-6; unclear D gene. Trimming shortened V by 2 bases and J by 1 base, and 9 bases separated the two germline ends. CDR1 and CDR2 (germline): MDHEN, SYDVKM. The CDR3 runs 16 residues. CDR3 nucleotides: TGTGCCAGCAGTTTACTTGGCTTTTCTGGGGCCAACGTCCTGACTTTC. It yields the protein CASSLLGFSGANVLTF. Supplemented by reference TRBV28 and TRBJ2-6, the full variable domain reads DVKVTQSSRYLVKRTGEKVFLECVQDMDHENMFWYRQDPGLGLRLIYFSYDVKMKEKGDIPEGYSVSREKKERFSLILESASTNQTSMYLCASSLLGFSGANVLTFGAGSRLTVL.

This chain links TRBV20-1 with TRBJ1-5, with 9 bases identical to TRBD1. The CDR3 contains 12 residues. CDR1 and CDR2 from the germline V gene are DFQATT and SNEGSKA (reference sequence). The J segment lost 7 bases and the V segment lost 6 bases, leaving 4 bases of the junction unmatched. DNA for the CDR3: TGCAGTGCCGGGGACAGGGAGCAGCCCCAGCATTTT. It yields the protein CSAGDREQPQHF.

V gene TRBV28 combines with J gene TRBJ2-1, with D unresolved. The CDR3 length is 15 residues. Trimming shortened V by 1 base and J by 7 bases, and 14 bases separated the two germline ends. Germline lookup yields CDR1 MDHEN and CDR2 SYDVKM. For the CDR3, the DNA is TGTGCCAGCAGTTTATTCCAGACGAGAGGAAATGAGCAGTTCTTC. Its protein is CASSLFQTRGNEQFF.

This clonotype turned up a few times. V is TRBV2 and J is TRBJ2-7, with no clear D. The CDR3 loop spans 12 amino acids. Germline assignment: CDR1 SNHLY and CDR2 FYNNEI. Trimming pared 4 bases from V and 7 bases from J, leaving 11 bases between. CDR3 amino acids: CASSVTGGEQYF. The DNA of the CDR3 is TGTGCCAGCAGTGTAACGGGTGGGGAGCAGTACTTC.

The chain uses TRBV20-1 and TRBJ2-7, with TRBD2 as a possible D gene (5 bases). CDR1 is DFQATT and CDR2 is SNEGSKA in the germline V gene (reference sequence). The ends were cut back, 6 bases at V and 7 bases at J, with 16 bases in the middle. The CDR3 is made up of 12 amino acids. CDR3 in DNA: TGCAGTGCCAAGAGGGCTAGGGAGGAGCAGTACTTC. Translating gives CSAKRAREEQYF.

J is TRBJ1-5 and V is TRBV11-2, with D possibly TRBD1 on 5 matching bases. Trimming pared 1 base from V and 5 bases from J, leaving 12 bases between. The CDR3 runs 15 residues. The germline gives CDR1 SGHAT, CDR2 FQNNGV. The CDR3 DNA follows: TGTGCCAGCAGCTTAGGGGAGAGAGGGGATCAGCCCCAGCATTTT. Translation gives CASSLGERGDQPQHF.

J is TRBJ1-5 and V is TRBV5-6, with a tentative D call TRBD1 (5 bases). The CDR3 extends over 16 amino acids. CDR1 and CDR2 (germline): SGHDT, YYEEEE. V lost 0 bases and J 0 bases, leaving 10 bases between the germline ends. The CDR3 DNA reads as TGTGCCAGCAGCTTGGGGGGCCTACTTAGCAATCAGCCCCAGCATTTT. This gives the protein CASSLGGLLSNQPQHF.

This clonotype was counted only a few times. The rearrangement joins TRBV11-2 to TRBJ2-5; D not resolved. The germline V gene encodes CDR1 SGHAT and CDR2 FQNNGV. This CDR3 contains 12 residues. Trimming removed 1 base from V and 5 bases from J, with 5 bases in between. CDR3 sequence: CASSLVKETQYF. The CDR3 nucleotides are TGTGCCAGCAGCTTAGTAAAGGAGACCCAGTACTTC.

The J gene is TRBJ1-1, the V gene TRBV27; D possibly corresponds to TRBD1 (5 bases). The CDR3 sequence is 13 residues long. Germline V lookup: CDR1 MNHEY, CDR2 SMNVEV (reference sequence). Trimming took off 3 bases at V and 7 bases at J, with 12 bases between the two ends. CDR3 bases: TGTGCCAGCAGTTTTTCGGGGCCCAATGAAGCTTTCTTT. Amino acids: CASSFSGPNEAFF.

In DNA form, the CDR3 reads TGCAGTGCCAACCTCAGGGTGTCGAATCAGCCCCAGCATTTT. This codes for CSANLRVSNQPQHF. The gene calls are TRBV20-1 and TRBJ1-5; a weak D match, TRBD1 (5 bases). Germline lookup yields CDR1 DFQATT and CDR2 SNEGSKA (reference sequence). CDR3 length: 14 amino acids. Trimming shortened V by 6 bases and J by 4 bases, and 16 bases separated the two germline ends.

This clonotype occurred once. The chain recombines TRBV27 with TRBJ1-1; D remains unclear. Germline assignment: CDR1 MNHEY and CDR2 SMNVEV (reference sequence). CDR3 length: 15 amino acids. Trimming took 5 bases from V and 1 from J, leaving 14 bases between them. The CDR3 region is CASSPRGQSNTEAFF. In DNA, the CDR3 is TGTGCCAGCAGTCCTCGAGGCCAGTCGAACACTGAAGCTTTCTTT.

The V gene is TRBV7-6, the J gene TRBJ1-1; TRBD1 is a possible D gene (5 bases). The V and J ends lost 1 base and 1 base respectively, with 13 bases between them. CDR1 is SGHVS, CDR2 FNYEAQ, per germline. The CDR3 spans 16 residues. CDR3 loop: CASSLVAAGTNTEAFF. CDR3 DNA sequence: TGTGCCAGCAGCTTAGTGGCGGCAGGGACGAACACTGAAGCTTTCTTT.

The chain is built from TRBV9 and TRBJ2-7, with 8 bases aligning to TRBD2. There are 15 residues in the CDR3. Trimming at V came to 4 bases and at J to 6 bases, leaving 12 bases not matched to a gene. CDR1 and CDR2 from the germline V gene are SGDLS and YYNGEE. In nucleotides, the CDR3 is TGTGCCAGCAGCCCGCGGGAAGGGCTAGCGGGCGAGCAGTACTTC. Its protein is CASSPREGLAGEQYF.

The chain combines TRBV12-3 or TRBV12-4 with TRBJ1-5; TRBD1 agrees at 7 bases. J gave up 7 bases and V 4 bases, and 10 bases lay outside the gene matches. The CDR3 loop spans 15 amino acids. CDR3 protein: CASSSKGARGQPQHF. In DNA form, the CDR3 reads TGTGCCAGCAGTTCTAAGGGGGCGCGAGGACAGCCCCAGCATTTT.

The chain links TRBV7-2 to TRBJ1-4; 9 bases match TRBD1. V dropped 6 bases and J dropped 6; count of bases not matched to a gene: 20. Looked up from germline, CDR1 is SGHTA and CDR2 is FQGNSA. The CDR3 is made up of 19 amino acids. DNA of the CDR3: TGTGCCAGCAGTTCGGTAGGGACAGGGAACTCCTGGCGAGATGAAAAACTGTTTTTT. Its protein product is CASSSVGTGNSWRDEKLFF.

The chain links TRBV20-1 to TRBJ1-2, with 10 nucleotides matching TRBD1. The CDR3 spans 18 residues. Germline V CDR1 and CDR2: DFQATT, SNEGSKA (reference sequence). The trim removed 0 bases at V and 4 bases at J, leaving 14 bases unmatched. This CDR3 reads CSARDPGTGVSRIYGYTF. The CDR3 coding sequence is TGCAGTGCTAGAGACCCTGGGACAGGGGTGTCCCGGATCTATGGCTACACCTTC.

J is TRBJ1-5 and V is TRBV20-1; D might be TRBD1 (5 bases). The CDR3 is made up of 14 amino acids. Germline-derived CDR1 and CDR2 are DFQATT and SNEGSKA (reference sequence). Trimming took 3 bases from V and 0 from J, leaving 9 bases between them. CDR3 sequence (DNA): TGCAGTGCTAGGGACACCTATAGCAATCAGCCCCAGCATTTT. This encodes CSARDTYSNQPQHF.

The V and J genes are TRBV6-5 and TRBJ1-1; no firm D call. The germline CDR1 and CDR2 sequences are MNHEY and SVGAGI. Trimming removed 2 bases at V and 0 bases at J, with 10 bases between. The CDR3 has 15 amino acids. CDR3 protein: CASSYAGRMNTEAFF. In DNA, the CDR3 is TGTGCCAGCAGTTACGCGGGGAGGATGAACACTGAAGCTTTCTTT.

V usage is TRBV20-1 and J usage is TRBJ2-7; D might be TRBD1 (6 bases). Trimming left V 6 bases short and J 5 bases short, with 17 bases between. This CDR3 has 13 amino acids. Looked up from germline, CDR1 is DFQATT and CDR2 is SNEGSKA (reference sequence). This CDR3 reads CSAQAPRGNEQYF. CDR3 sequence (DNA): TGCAGTGCCCAAGCTCCTAGGGGGAACGAGCAGTACTTC.

This chain uses TRBV20-1 with TRBJ1-2, with D perhaps matching TRBD1 (5 bases). Trimming cost V 3 bases and J 7 bases, with 15 bases left between them. In germline, CDR1 is DFQATT, CDR2 SNEGSKA (reference sequence). The CDR3 consists of 13 residues. This CDR3 reads CSASESGPRGYTF. In DNA form, the CDR3 reads TGCAGTGCTAGTGAATCGGGGCCGCGTGGCTACACCTTC.

V gene TRBV5-1 combines with J gene TRBJ1-1, with 8 bases that match TRBD1. Looked up from germline, CDR1 is SGHRS and CDR2 is YFSETQ. The CDR3 covers 14 residues. V lost 3 bases, J lost 11 bases, and 12 bases stayed unmatched. In DNA form, the CDR3 reads TGCGCCAGCAGCTCGAACAACGGACAGGGAAGGGCTTTCTTT. Residues: CASSSNNGQGRAFF.

The J gene is TRBJ1-4, the V gene TRBV6-1; 7 nucleotides match TRBD1. The CDR3 extends over 13 amino acids. The junction had 2 bases not matched to a gene; V was cut back by 6 bases and J by 4 bases. Germline CDR1 reads MNHNS; CDR2 reads SASEGT. In DNA form, the CDR3 reads TGTGCCAGCAGCCGGGACAGTAATGAAAAACTGTTTTTT. It specifies CASSRDSNEKLFF.

The genes are TRBV28 and TRBJ1-5; D is possibly TRBD1 (5 bases). CDR1 is MDHEN and CDR2 is SYDVKM in the germline V gene. The germline V and J ends were trimmed by 5 bases and 0 bases, with 11 bases remaining between them. The CDR3 contains 15 residues. Here the CDR3 reads CASSSTGASNQPQHF. The DNA of the CDR3 is TGTGCCAGCAGTAGCACAGGAGCTAGCAATCAGCCCCAGCATTTT.